This T cell receptor (beta chain) came from a study of T-cell reconstitution after alpha-beta-depleted transplantation in children. The CDR3 contains 11 residues. Germline CDR1 is LGHDT and CDR2 is YNNKEL (reference sequence). The ends were cut back, 6 bases at V and 12 bases at J, with 12 bases in the middle. For TCRbeta, the library was prepared with unique molecular identifiers. TCRdb called the PCR reads again in MiXCR, with one record for every CDR3 protein. The table has a few hundred thousand distinct CDR3 sequences, approximately 30% seen once. This sample comprised PBMCs, obtained before TCRalphabeta/CD19-depleted stem cell transplant. The sequence came from a boy under two years old with Wiskott-Aldrich syndrome, due to receive a stem cell transplant. This chain uses TRBV3-1 with TRBJ2-1; D is possibly TRBD2 (7 bases). CDR3 sequence reads: CASSLRGGQFF. The DNA for the CDR3 is TGTGCCAGCAGTTTAAGGGGGGGGCAGTTCTTC.